The 25 T cell receptor beta chains below all came from one sample that was sequenced in a study of cytomegalovirus exposure and HLA in healthy donors. The PCR employed 60 Vbeta primers together with 13 Jbeta primers. Method: immunoSEQ multiplex PCR; TCRdb's copy keeps in-frame clones and lacks some. The table lists 200,000 or so clones, approximately 84% of them singletons, with around 0.21% in the top ten. The sequenced sample was PBMCs. The receptors originated from a girl under two years old in good health and CMV-seronegative.

The CDR3 is CASRLGGFGNTEAFF. CDR3 in DNA: TGTGCCAGCAGACTAGGCGGGTTCGGGAACACTGAAGCTTTCTTT. The rearrangement uses TRBV27 and TRBJ1-1; D is undetermined. The CDR3 is 15 residues long. V dropped 6 bases and J dropped 1 base, with 15 bases sitting between them. Germline-derived CDR1 and CDR2 are MNHEY and SMNVEV (reference sequence).

In DNA form, the CDR3 reads TGTGCCAGCAGCCAAGTGGGGACAGGAAACAATGAGCAGTTCTTC. This codes for CASSQVGTGNNEQFF. This chain uses TRBV4-2 with TRBJ2-1; TRBD1 matches 8 bases. The germline V gene has CDR1 LGHNA and CDR2 YNFKEQ. The CDR3 consists of 15 residues. The V gene end was trimmed by 1 base and the J gene end by 5 bases; junction bases not matched to a gene: 4.

V is TRBV5-4 and J is TRBJ2-2; 9 nucleotides match TRBD2. From germline, CDR1 is SGHNT and CDR2 YYREEE (reference sequence). V lost 6 bases and J lost 2; bases outside the gene matches: 11. The CDR3 is 17 amino acids. CDR3: CASTFLGTSTNTGELFF. As DNA, the CDR3 is TGTGCCAGCACCTTCCTTGGGACTAGCACTAACACCGGGGAGCTGTTTTTT. The complete variable domain, with remaining parts taken from reference TRBV5-4 and TRBJ2-2, reads ETGVTQSPTHLIKTRGQQVTLRCSSQSGHNTVSWYQQALGQGPQFIFQYYREEENGRGNFPPRFSGLQFPNYSSELNVNALELDDSALYLCASTFLGTSTNTGELFFGEGSRLTVL.

The genes are TRBV29-1 and TRBJ2-7; 8 bases are a match to TRBD2. Germline V gives CDR1 SQVTM, CDR2 ANQGSEA. J was trimmed by 1 base and V by 4 bases; bases with no gene match: 9. The CDR3 is made up of 15 amino acids. The CDR3 region has the DNA TGCAGCGTTGGGGCTAGCGGGCCGGCTTCCTACGAGCAGTACTTC. Translated: CSVGASGPASYEQYF.

The V gene is TRBV19, the J gene TRBJ2-1; unclear D gene. Germline V CDR1 and CDR2: LNHDA, SQIVND (reference sequence). V gave up 3 bases and J gave up 1 base, with 10 bases separating them. The CDR3 spans 15 residues. CDR3 DNA: TGTGCCAGTAGTATTCAGGCCCTATCCTACAATGAGCAGTTCTTC. Its protein product is CASSIQALSYNEQFF.

The J gene is TRBJ2-1, the V gene TRBV5-1; TRBD2 matches at 8 bases. This CDR3 spans 15 amino acids. Trimming took 2 bases from V and 2 from J; bases not matched to a gene: 3. Germline values: CDR1 SGHRS, CDR2 YFSETQ. The CDR3 reads CASSFTSGPYNEQFF. CDR3 nucleotides: TGCGCCAGCAGCTTTACTAGCGGCCCCTACAATGAGCAGTTCTTC.

In this sample, this clone turned up once. The J gene is TRBJ1-1, the V gene TRBV6-5; D is unresolved. Trimming left V 1 base short and J 4 bases short, with 10 bases between. Germline CDR1 reads MNHEY; CDR2 reads SVGAGI. This CDR3 spans 14 amino acids. CDR3 protein: CASSYYDGGTEAFF. The CDR3 DNA reads as TGTGCCAGCAGTTACTATGACGGCGGCACTGAAGCTTTCTTT.

The chain is built from TRBV7-9 and TRBJ2-7, with TRBD2 identical over 7 bases. The CDR3 totals 16 residues. Germline V gene sequence: CDR1 SEHNR, CDR2 FQNEAQ (reference sequence). The V and J ends lost 1 base and 3 bases, in that order; junction bases with no gene match: 9. The CDR3 spells CASSLEGKTSSYEQYF. For the CDR3, the DNA is TGTGCCAGCAGCTTAGAGGGGAAGACTAGCAGCTACGAGCAGTACTTC.

The chain carries TRBV5-1 and TRBJ1-1; the D is unclear. This CDR3 is 14 amino acids long. Looked up from germline, CDR1 is SGHRS and CDR2 is YFSETQ. Trimming took 5 bases from V and 1 from J, leaving 12 bases between them. CDR3 residues: CASRLIGRNTEAFF. In nucleotides, the CDR3 is TGCGCCAGCAGGTTAATTGGCCGGAACACTGAAGCTTTCTTT.

The chain's CDR3 is CASSVGTSGGNEQFF. As DNA, the CDR3 is TGTGCCAGCAGTGTGGGGACTAGCGGGGGTAATGAGCAGTTCTTC. The chain employs TRBV2 and TRBJ2-1; 14 nucleotides match TRBD2. The CDR3 runs 15 residues. CDR1 is SNHLY and CDR2 is FYNNEI in the germline V gene. The V and J ends lost 4 bases and 7 bases, in that order; junction bases with no gene match: 3.

The J gene is TRBJ1-6, the V gene TRBV4-1, with 11 bases lining up with TRBD1. Looked up from germline, CDR1 is MGHRA and CDR2 is YSYEKL. V was clipped by 0 bases and J by 4 bases; unmatched bases: 2. The CDR3 is made up of 17 amino acids. The CDR3 bases are TGCGCCAGCAGCCAAGACGGGACAGGGGGATATAATTCACCCCTCCACTTT. Translation gives CASSQDGTGGYNSPLHF.

The V call is TRBV5-1, the J call TRBJ2-1; TRBD2 might be the D (7 bases). Germline CDR1 reads SGHRS; CDR2 reads YFSETQ. This CDR3 spans 17 amino acids. The V end lost 7 bases, the J end lost 1 base, and 21 bases lay between the germline ends. Written as DNA, the CDR3 is TGCGCCAGCGTCAGGGGAGAGGGACTAACGTCCTACAATGAGCAGTTCTTC. As protein: CASVRGEGLTSYNEQFF. Full variable domain (outside the CDR3, taken from reference TRBV5-1 and TRBJ2-1): KAGVTQTPRYLIKTRGQQVTLSCSPISGHRSVSWYQQTPGQGLQFLFEYFSETQRNKGNFPGRFSGRQFSNSRSEMNVSTLELGDSALYLCASVRGEGLTSYNEQFFGPGTRLTVL.

V and J are TRBV4-1 and TRBJ1-1, with D unresolved. This CDR3 region has 14 residues. V lost 0 bases, J lost 3 bases, and 8 bases lay in between. The germline gives CDR1 MGHRA, CDR2 YSYEKL. As DNA, the CDR3 is TGCGCCAGCAGCCAAGATCACTCTTACACTGAAGCTTTCTTT. The encoded protein is CASSQDHSYTEAFF.

The table lists this clone with a few counts. The rearrangement joins TRBV6-6 to TRBJ1-5; D gene uncertain. Germline V gives CDR1 MNHNY, CDR2 SVGAGI (reference sequence). V was clipped by 7 bases and J by 0 bases, with 13 bases between them. CDR3 length equals 15 residues. The CDR3 bases are TGTGCCAGCACCAACCGGGGTTATAGCAATCAGCCCCAGCATTTT. It specifies CASTNRGYSNQPQHF.

This rearrangement joins TRBV6-5 to TRBJ1-3; D unclear. CDR3 size: 15 residues. Trimming left V 2 bases short and J 1 base short, with 9 bases between. Germline V gives CDR1 MNHEY, CDR2 SVGAGI. The DNA for the CDR3 is TGTGCCAGCAGTTACGGTTTCAGTTCTGGAAACACCATATATTTT. Translated: CASSYGFSSGNTIYF.

The chain is built from TRBV7-3 and TRBJ2-6; TRBD1 agrees at 7 bases. The CDR3 is 15 amino acids. CDR1 and CDR2 from the germline V gene are SGHTA and FQGTGA. The V segment lost 5 bases and the J segment 4 bases; nucleotides outside the gene matches: 5. CDR3 in DNA: TGTGCCAGCAGCGTAGGACAGGCGGGGGCCAACGTCCTGACTTTC. This sequence encodes CASSVGQAGANVLTF.

This clone has only a few counts. Other DNA sequences in the sample encode the same CDR3. The chain has TRBV5-1 and TRBJ2-3; a possible D gene is TRBD2 (5 bases). The CDR3 sequence is 14 residues long. V lost 0 bases, J lost 0 bases, and 5 bases lay in between. CDR1 SGHRS and CDR2 YFSETQ come from the germline V gene. CDR3 residues: CASSLGTSTDTQYF. CDR3 DNA: TGCGCCAGCAGCTTGGGGACTAGCACAGATACGCAGTATTTT.

CDR3 in DNA: TGTGCCAGCAGCTTAGTAGGGGGACAGGGTGGTTACGAGCAGTACTTC. Its translation: CASSLVGGQGGYEQYF. The chain has TRBV7-2 and TRBJ2-7; 9 bases agree with TRBD1. The CDR3 is 16 amino acids. CDR1 and CDR2 from the germline V gene are SGHTA and FQGNSA. After removal of 1 base from V and 4 bases from J, the junction contained 8 bases not matched to a gene.

This chain joins TRBV19 and TRBJ2-1, with TRBD2 matching over 8 bases. With 7 bases clipped from V and 5 bases from J, the junction kept 7 bases outside the gene matches. The CDR3 totals 14 residues. Per the germline V gene, CDR1 is LNHDA and CDR2 is SQIVND (reference sequence). The CDR3 nucleotides read TGTGCCAGTAACCGACTAGCGACTGACAATGAGCAGTTCTTC. Amino acid sequence: CASNRLATDNEQFF.

The chain links TRBV2 to TRBJ1-5; TRBD1 aligns across 7 bases. The CDR3 length is 16 residues. Trimming took 4 bases from V and 4 from J; bases not matched to a gene: 10. Germline CDR1 and CDR2: SNHLY and FYNNEI. This CDR3 is CASSVIPGQLNQPQHF. In DNA, the CDR3 is TGTGCCAGCAGTGTCATCCCGGGACAGCTTAATCAGCCCCAGCATTTT.

This chain uses TRBV7-9 with TRBJ2-3; possible D gene TRBD1, 6 bases. Germline V CDR1 and CDR2: SEHNR, FQNEAQ (reference sequence). Trimming left V 8 bases short and J 0 bases short, with 12 bases between. This CDR3 comprises 14 residues. CDR3 protein: CASARGKSTDTQYF. DNA of the CDR3: TGTGCCAGCGCGAGGGGGAAGAGCACAGATACGCAGTATTTT.

CDR3 coding DNA: TGTGCCAGCAGTACCCTGGGCGGGAGCTCCTACAATGAGCAGTTCTTC. This codes for CASSTLGGSSYNEQFF. The rearrangement joins TRBV27 to TRBJ2-1; 7 bases are shared with TRBD2. The CDR3 is 16 residues long. With 5 bases clipped from V and 0 bases from J, the junction kept 7 bases outside the gene matches. The germline CDR1 and CDR2 sequences are MNHEY and SMNVEV (reference sequence).

The rearrangement joins TRBV7-2 to TRBJ2-5; D gene uncertain. V shed 1 base and J shed 5 bases, with 20 bases lying between them. The CDR3 length is 17 residues. Germline V gene sequence: CDR1 SGHTA, CDR2 FQGNSA. CDR3 bases: TGTGCCAGCAGCTTAGAGAGATCGCAGGTTCCTGGGGAGACCCAGTACTTC. Translating gives CASSLERSQVPGETQYF.

The chain joins TRBV6-5 to TRBJ1-1; 9 bases fit TRBD1. V shed 0 bases, J shed 5 bases, and the junction held 4 bases outside the gene matches. In germline, CDR1 is MNHEY, CDR2 SVGAGI. This CDR3 region has 15 residues. As DNA, the CDR3 is TGTGCCAGCAGTTACTCCGGGACAGGGCAAACTGAAGCTTTCTTT. Amino acids: CASSYSGTGQTEAFF.

This chain links TRBV6-5 with TRBJ1-2; possibly TRBD1 for D (6 bases). CDR1 and CDR2 (germline): MNHEY, SVGAGI. Between the trimmed V and J ends, which lost 2 bases and 5 bases, there was a span of 12 bases. The CDR3 sequence is 14 residues long. The CDR3 nucleotides are TGTGCCAGCAGTTACAGAGGGGGACGATATGGCTACACCTTC. Translating it yields CASSYRGGRYGYTF.